The 10 T cell receptor beta chains below all came from one sample that was sequenced in a study of T cell responses to AZD1222 COVID-19 vaccine. Data came from immunoSEQ multiplex PCR; TCRdb stores just in-frame clones and leaves some out. The repertoire holds under 100,000 clones, with about 87% as singletons. The input for sequencing was peripheral blood, taken on day 0 of AZD1222 vaccination. These receptors were taken from an adult in good health.

This clone was seen a handful of times. This chain links TRBV3-1 (or the pseudogene TRBV3-2) with TRBJ1-5; D is unclear. CDR1 is LGHDT, CDR2 YNNKEL, per germline (reference sequence). The CDR3 spans 14 residues. The V and J ends lost 0 bases and 5 bases respectively, with 8 bases between them. The DNA for the CDR3 is TGTGCCAGCAGCCAAGATCTTGGGTATCAGCCCCAGCATTTT. This codes for CASSQDLGYQPQHF.

The rearrangement joins TRBV28 to TRBJ2-7, with unresolved D. CDR1 and CDR2 (germline): MDHEN, SYDVKM. This CDR3 comprises 12 residues. Trimming cost V 4 bases and J 5 bases, with 9 bases left between them. The CDR3 region has the DNA TGTGCCAGCAGTTCTTATTTGGACGAGCAGTACTTC. It codes for CASSSYLDEQYF.

The chain is built from TRBV20-1 and TRBJ1-1; D gene ambiguous. CDR3 length: 14 amino acids. Germline V gives CDR1 DFQATT, CDR2 SNEGSKA (reference sequence). V lost 3 bases, J lost 0 bases, and 11 bases lay in between. In nucleotides, the CDR3 is TGCAGTGCTAGTACGGGCAGAATGAACACTGAAGCTTTCTTT. Protein: CSASTGRMNTEAFF.

The chain links TRBV18 to TRBJ2-7; TRBD1 matches 11 bases. The V segment lost 4 bases and the J segment 7 bases; nucleotides outside the gene matches: 3. This CDR3 comprises 13 residues. CDR1 is KGHSH and CDR2 is LQKENI in the germline V gene. CDR3 protein: CASSLGQGAEQYF. In nucleotides, the CDR3 is TGTGCCAGCTCACTAGGACAGGGGGCGGAGCAGTACTTC.

CDR3 bases: TGTGCCAGTACCACAGGGGGCGGGGTCGCTGAAGCTTTCTTT. As protein: CASTTGGGVAEAFF. The V gene is TRBV19, the J gene TRBJ1-1; 9 bases are shared with TRBD1. Germline CDR1 reads LNHDA; CDR2 reads SQIVND (reference sequence). V gave up 7 bases and J gave up 6 bases; unmatched junction bases: 9. The CDR3 extends over 14 amino acids.

The V and J genes are TRBV7-9 and TRBJ2-2; 10 bases agree with TRBD2. The CDR3 is 19 residues long. The germline V gene encodes CDR1 SEHNR and CDR2 FQNEAQ (reference sequence). The V gene end was trimmed by 1 base and the J gene end by 0 bases; junction bases not matched to a gene: 8. The CDR3 here is CASSLVGLAGVANTGELFF. The CDR3 region has the DNA TGTGCCAGCAGCTTAGTTGGCCTAGCGGGAGTGGCGAACACCGGGGAGCTGTTTTTT.

This clone appeared once. The chain combines TRBV30 with TRBJ1-6; D uncertain. Trimming cost V 4 bases and J 0 bases, with 4 bases left between them. CDR3 length equals 13 residues. In germline, CDR1 is GTSNPN, CDR2 SVGIG (reference sequence). CDR3 protein: CAWTGSYNSPLHF. The CDR3 coding sequence is TGTGCCTGGACGGGCTCCTATAATTCACCCCTCCACTTT.

The V gene is TRBV5-6, the J gene TRBJ1-3; D may be TRBD1 (5 bases). Trimming took 0 bases from V and 0 from J, leaving 13 bases between them. This CDR3 has 17 amino acids. Germline-derived CDR1 and CDR2 are SGHDT and YYEEEE. This CDR3 reads CASSLELGRGSGNTIYF. The CDR3 DNA sequence: TGTGCCAGCAGCTTGGAGCTGGGGAGGGGCTCTGGAAACACCATATATTTT.

The DNA of the CDR3 is TGTGCCAGCAGCGGGGACCGCAATCAGCCCCAGCATTTT. Protein: CASSGDRNQPQHF. The V and J genes are TRBV5-6 and TRBJ1-5; TRBD1 is a possible D gene (5 bases). The CDR3 contains 13 residues. The ends were cut back, 4 bases at V and 2 bases at J, with 7 bases in the middle. Germline-derived CDR1 and CDR2 are SGHDT and YYEEEE.

The rearrangement joins TRBV5-6 to TRBJ2-1; 8 positions match TRBD2. CDR3 length equals 18 residues. Losses at the gene ends were 2 bases for V and 3 bases for J; bases not matched to a gene: 13. The germline V gene encodes CDR1 SGHDT and CDR2 YYEEEE. The DNA for the CDR3 is TGTGCCAGCAGCTTAGAGGTCGAGGCACTAGCGGACTACAATGAGCAGTTCTTC. Translating gives CASSLEVEALADYNEQFF.